These 22 T cell receptor beta chains were sequenced from one sample in a study of patients and donors after allogeneic stem cell transplantation. TCRdb reprocessed the RT-PCR reads with MiXCR, giving one entry per CDR3 protein. The data show about 150,000 distinct CDR3 sequences, with about 36% seen just once and about 50% held by the top ten. Sequencing was performed on blood, either unsorted or a sorted T cell fraction (not recorded which). These receptors originate from a human donor who was either an allogeneic HSCT recipient or a stem cell or donor lymphocyte infusion donor (not recorded which). It is not recorded whose cells these are; they may come from a transplant donor.

A few counts support this clonotype. This sequence joins TRBV9 and TRBJ1-4; D remains unclear. V was shortened by 0 bases and J by 1 base, with 10 bases between the two germline ends. Germline assignment: CDR1 SGDLS and CDR2 YYNGEE. This CDR3 has 16 amino acids. CDR3 coding DNA: TGTGCCAGCAGCGTAGTTTCCGGGAGAACTAATGAAAAACTGTTTTTT. As protein: CASSVVSGRTNEKLFF.

This clonotype has more than one count but fewer than ten. The conserved phenylalanine or tryptophan normally closing the CDR3 is absent here, so this likely arose from a read error. Because the CDR3's place on the DNA is in doubt, the DNA is left out and the CDR3 is given as listed by TCRdb. This chain links TRBV14 with TRBJ2-7. The CDR3 length is 13 residues, termini included. The germline V gene encodes CDR1 SGHDN and CDR2 FVKESK. The CDR3 loop reads CASSQDPLWNSPC.

The V and J genes are TRBV9 and TRBJ2-5, with TRBD2 identical over 7 bases. The CDR3 sequence is 15 residues long. The J segment lost 4 bases and the V segment lost 3 bases, leaving 9 bases of the junction unmatched. Germline V gene data show CDR1 as SGDLS and CDR2 as YYNGEE. CDR3 DNA: TGTGCCAGCAGCGCCCCTAATCGCGGGGGAGAGACCCAGTACTTC. Amino acids: CASSAPNRGGETQYF.

The table lists this clonotype with a few counts. The V gene is TRBV20-1, the J gene TRBJ1-1; D gene unclear. The V gene lost 5 bases and the J gene lost 2 bases, with 15 bases spanning the gap. The germline CDR1 and CDR2 sequences are DFQATT and SNEGSKA (reference sequence). The CDR3 contains 14 residues. The CDR3 region is CSAPMPPLNTEAFF. The DNA of the CDR3 is TGCAGTGCTCCCATGCCACCTTTAAACACTGAAGCTTTCTTT.

The rearrangement uses TRBV6-5 and TRBJ1-4; TRBD1 matches 9 bases. Per the germline V gene, CDR1 is MNHEY and CDR2 is SVGAGI. V lost 4 bases and J lost 0; bases outside the gene matches: 6. This CDR3 comprises 17 residues. The CDR3 reads CASSSRTGAATNEKLFF. The CDR3 region has the DNA TGTGCCAGCAGTTCCAGGACAGGGGCTGCAACTAATGAAAAACTGTTTTTT.

V gene TRBV20-1 combines with J gene TRBJ1-6, with D uncertain. The V gene lost 2 bases and the J gene lost 8 bases, with 7 bases spanning the gap. The V gene's germline CDR1 is DFQATT and CDR2 SNEGSKA (reference sequence). The CDR3 consists of 12 residues. CDR3 DNA sequence: TGCAGTGCTAGAAAGGACGATTCACCCCTCCACTTT. This codes for CSARKDDSPLHF.

This clonotype occurred a few times. The rearrangement uses TRBV12-3 or TRBV12-4 and TRBJ2-5; weak D call: TRBD1 (6 bases). The CDR3 sequence is 13 residues long. V was shortened by 4 bases and J by 4 bases, with 10 bases between the two germline ends. CDR3 in amino acids: CASSSTGSETQYF. The CDR3 DNA reads as TGTGCCAGCAGTTCTACAGGGTCAGAGACCCAGTACTTC.

The chain has TRBV6-2 or TRBV6-3 and TRBJ1-1, with D uncertain. The V and J ends lost 6 bases and 4 bases respectively, with 12 bases between them. Germline-derived CDR1 and CDR2 are MNHEY and SVGEGT. This CDR3 comprises 13 residues. The chain's CDR3 is CASRDFGSTEAFF. The CDR3, as DNA: TGTGCCAGCAGGGATTTCGGGAGCACTGAAGCTTTCTTT.

With regard to this clonotype: Its ends do not fully match the called genes, so a read error is possible. The rearrangement links TRBV12-3 or TRBV12-4 to TRBJ1-2, with 7 nucleotides matching TRBD1. The length of the CDR3 is 16 residues. The CDR3, as DNA: TGTGCCAGCAGCGCCGGAGGACAGGCCCTTAACTATGCCTACACCTTC. Its protein is CASSAGGQALNYAYTF.

The J gene is TRBJ2-5, the V gene TRBV4-3; D call uncertain. V was cut by 1 base and J by 3 bases, with 9 bases left in between. In germline, CDR1 is LGHNA, CDR2 YSLEER. The CDR3 has 14 residues. CDR3 region: CASSQGHRKETQYF. DNA for the CDR3: TGCGCCAGCAGCCAAGGGCACCGGAAAGAGACCCAGTACTTC.

This clonotype has more than one count but fewer than ten. This chain uses TRBV12-3 or TRBV12-4 with TRBJ1-5; TRBD1 aligns across 7 bases. The V segment lost 6 bases and the J segment 0 bases; nucleotides outside the gene matches: 8. The CDR3 spans 16 residues. The CDR3 here is CASSVGTENSNQPQHF. The CDR3 DNA is TGTGCCAGCAGCGTAGGGACAGAGAATAGCAATCAGCCCCAGCATTTT.

This clonotype was seen a handful of times. The rearrangement links TRBV6-6 to TRBJ1-6; perhaps TRBD1 as D (5 bases). The CDR3 contains 15 residues. CDR1 MNHNY and CDR2 SVGAGI come from the germline V gene (reference sequence). V dropped 2 bases and J dropped 11 bases, with 16 bases sitting between them. The CDR3 sequence is CASSYGAGTMAPLHF. The CDR3 bases are TGTGCCAGCAGTTACGGGGCAGGGACTATGGCACCCCTCCACTTT.

This clonotype was seen more than once but under ten times. This chain connects TRBV20-1 to TRBJ1-5; D unresolved. Germline V gene lookup returns CDR1 DFQATT and CDR2 SNEGSKA (reference sequence). The CDR3 has 15 amino acids. Trimming took 6 bases from V and 4 from J, leaving 19 bases between them. CDR3 residues: CSARWAGRVNQPQHF. As DNA, the CDR3 is TGCAGTGCCCGATGGGCCGGACGGGTGAATCAGCCCCAGCATTTT.

The V call is TRBV27, the J call TRBJ2-7; 7 nucleotides align to TRBD2. The CDR3 runs 15 residues. The V segment lost 0 bases and the J segment 0 bases; nucleotides outside the gene matches: 2. From germline, CDR1 is MNHEY and CDR2 SMNVEV (reference sequence). CDR3 in DNA: TGTGCCAGCAGTTTATCGACGGGGGGCTCCTACGAGCAGTACTTC. It yields the protein CASSLSTGGSYEQYF.

The rearrangement uses TRBV29-1 and TRBJ1-4; D is possibly TRBD1 (5 bases). Germline V gives CDR1 SQVTM, CDR2 ANQGSEA. This CDR3 is built from 14 residues. Trimming left V 5 bases short and J 2 bases short, with 12 bases between. CDR3 loop: CSVSREGTNEKLFF. For the CDR3, the DNA is TGCAGCGTTTCCAGGGAGGGGACTAATGAAAAACTGTTTTTT.

This clonotype was observed many times. CDR3 in DNA: TGTGCCAGCAGTTTAAGCCATGGGGCGATGAACACTGAAGCTTTCTTT. Residues: CASSLSHGAMNTEAFF. The rearrangement uses TRBV28 and TRBJ1-1; TRBD1 might be the D (5 bases). V was trimmed by 2 bases and J by 0 bases, leaving 13 bases between them. The CDR3 loop spans 16 amino acids. Germline CDR1 and CDR2: MDHEN and SYDVKM.

This clonotype was detected a few times. CDR3: CASSLAGRGDTEAFF. CDR3 sequence (DNA): TGCGCCAGCAGCTTGGCCGGCAGGGGGGACACTGAAGCTTTCTTT. The chain uses TRBV5-1 and TRBJ1-1, with 7 bases lining up with TRBD1. This CDR3 is built from 15 residues. The V gene's germline CDR1 is SGHRS and CDR2 YFSETQ. J lost 3 bases, V lost 0 bases, and 5 bases had no gene match.

This clonotype was detected a few times. V is TRBV27 and J is TRBJ1-6; D is unclear. Germline CDR1 reads MNHEY; CDR2 reads SMNVEV (reference sequence). The germline V and J ends were trimmed by 6 bases and 0 bases, with 6 bases remaining between them. The CDR3 spans 14 residues. The CDR3 region is CASRISSYNSPLHF. In DNA form, the CDR3 reads TGTGCCAGCAGGATTAGCTCCTATAATTCACCCCTCCACTTT.

There are a few counts of this clonotype. The gene calls are TRBV7-8 and TRBJ1-3, with 7 bases aligning to TRBD1. Germline V gene lookup returns CDR1 SGHVS and CDR2 FQNEAQ. V lost 5 bases and J lost 1; bases outside the gene matches: 17. The CDR3 totals 19 residues. The CDR3 bases are TGTGCCAGCAGCCTCGACTACAGGGGCTCATTTTCGTCTGGAAACACCATATATTTT. Amino acid sequence: CASSLDYRGSFSSGNTIYF. The variable domain in full, completed from reference TRBV7-8 and TRBJ1-3, reads GAGVSQSPRYKVAKRGQDVALRCDPISGHVSLFWYQQALGQGPEFLTYFQNEAQLDKSGLPSDRFFAERPEGSVSTLKIQRTQQEDSAVYLCASSLDYRGSFSSGNTIYFGEGSWLTVV.

Only a few counts were recorded for this clonotype. The chain has TRBV12-3 or TRBV12-4 and TRBJ1-6, with 7 positions matching TRBD1. V shed 6 bases and J 3 bases; nucleotides not matched to a gene: 8. The CDR3 has 16 residues. CDR3 protein: CASSQTGIGYNSPLHF. The CDR3 bases are TGTGCCAGCAGCCAGACAGGGATTGGCTATAATTCACCCCTCCACTTT.

This clonotype was counted between two and nine times. V gene TRBV12-3 or TRBV12-4 combines with J gene TRBJ1-5; 7 bases line up with TRBD1. Trimming took 1 base from V and 7 from J; bases not matched to a gene: 4. The CDR3 has 14 residues. In nucleotides, the CDR3 is TGTGCCAGCAGTTTAGTAGGGGGCGTCCAGCCCCAGCATTTT. It yields the protein CASSLVGGVQPQHF.

V and J are TRBV5-1 and TRBJ2-5, with 7 bases matching TRBD1. CDR1 and CDR2 (germline): SGHRS, YFSETQ. The CDR3 totals 13 residues. Trimming took 7 bases from V and 4 from J; bases not matched to a gene: 7. The CDR3 sequence is CASGWTGPETQYF. In DNA, the CDR3 is TGCGCCAGCGGATGGACAGGCCCAGAGACCCAGTACTTC. Supplemented by reference TRBV5-1 and TRBJ2-5, the full variable domain reads KAGVTQTPRYLIKTRGQQVTLSCSPISGHRSVSWYQQTPGQGLQFLFEYFSETQRNKGNFPGRFSGRQFSNSRSEMNVSTLELGDSALYLCASGWTGPETQYFGPGTRLLVL.